Listed below are T cell receptor beta chains from one sample, sequenced in a study of T cells in Graves' hyperthyroidism and ophthalmopathy. From the multiplex PCR reads, TCRdb called clonotypes with MiXCR, one entry per CDR3 protein. In the table there are some 180,000 distinct CDR3 sequences, about 18% of which are singletons. Sequenced: blood. The receptors come from a woman in her forties or fifties with Graves' hyperthyroidism. The CDR3 runs from the conserved cysteine through the conserved F or W. D genes are given only for firm matches. The listing skips clone size in some rows; elsewhere it reads once, few, many or a size class.

CDR3: CASSPLGQGAYEQYF
DNA: TGTGCCAGCTCACCCCTTGGACAGGGGGCCTACGAGCAGTACTTC
J: TRBJ2-7
size: many
D: TRBD1
V: TRBV18

CDR3: CASSFEDRAAFF
DNA: TGTGCCAGCAGCTTTGAGGACAGGGCTGCTTTCTTT
J: TRBJ1-1
size: many
D: TRBD1
V: TRBV7-9

CDR3: CSAAGTQAFF
DNA: TGCAGTGCTGCCGGGACCCAAGCTTTCTTT
J: TRBJ1-1
size: many
D: -
V: TRBV20-1

CDR3: CASSQGGAYNEQFF
DNA: TGTGCCAGCAGTCAAGGGGGGGCCTACAATGAGCAGTTCTTC
J: TRBJ2-1
size: many
D: -
V: TRBV28

CDR3: CASSSGLAGYEQYF
DNA: TGTGCCAGCAGCTCCGGACTAGCGGGGTACGAGCAGTACTTC
J: TRBJ2-7
size: many
D: TRBD2
V: TRBV7-2

CDR3: CASSAGGQETQYF
DNA: TGTGCCAGCAGCGCCGGGGGCCAAGAGACCCAGTACTTC
J: TRBJ2-5
size: many
D: -
V: TRBV9

CDR3: CASSEAQRLPTDTQYF
DNA: TGTGCCAGCAGTGAAGCGCAAAGGCTACCCACAGATACGCAGTATTTT
J: TRBJ2-3
size: many
D: -
V: TRBV6-1

CDR3: CASRETGSSGTGELFF
DNA: TGTGCCAGCAGGGAAACAGGGTCCTCAGGGACCGGGGAGCTGTTTTTT
J: TRBJ2-2
size: many
D: -
V: TRBV7-9

CDR3: CASSSTPGTLYNEQFF
DNA: TGTGCCAGCAGCTCAACCCCCGGGACTCTTTACAATGAGCAGTTCTTC
J: TRBJ2-1
size: many
D: -
V: TRBV7-6

CDR3: CASRDSFSSYF
DNA: TGCGCCAGCAGGGACAGCTTTTCGTCGTACTTC
J: TRBJ2-5
size: few
D: -
V: TRBV10-2

CDR3: CASSQGFGELFF
DNA: TGCGCCAGCAGCCAAGGTTTCGGGGAGCTGTTTTTT
J: TRBJ2-2
size: few
D: -
V: TRBV4-3

CDR3: CASSEAPSGVPQHF
DNA: TGTGCCAGCAGTGAAGCCCCTTCAGGGGTTCCCCAGCATTTT
J: TRBJ1-5
size: -
D: -
V: TRBV2

CDR3: CASIQGTSGINEQFF
DNA: TGTGCCAGCATCCAAGGCACTAGCGGGATTAATGAGCAGTTCTTC
J: TRBJ2-1
size: -
D: TRBD2
V: TRBV2

CDR3: CASSSWTSGLGETQYF
DNA: TGTGCCAGCTCTTCGTGGACTAGCGGTCTAGGGGAGACCCAGTACTTC
J: TRBJ2-5
size: few
D: TRBD2
V: TRBV18

CDR3: CASSPREPANYGYTF
DNA: TGTGCCAGCAGTCCCCGGGAGCCGGCCAACTATGGCTACACCTTC
J: TRBJ1-2
size: many
D: -
V: TRBV27

CDR3: CASSQGHGDYEQYF
DNA: TGTGCCAGCAGCCAAGGCCACGGAGACTACGAGCAGTACTTC
J: TRBJ2-7
size: -
D: -
V: TRBV3-1

CDR3: CASSQDTGVATDTQYF
DNA: TGTGCCAGCAGCCAAGATACGGGGGTAGCGACAGATACGCAGTATTTT
J: TRBJ2-3
size: many
D: -
V: TRBV3-1

CDR3: CASSLLSPPYGYTF
DNA: TGTGCCAGCAGTTTATTGTCACCTCCCTATGGCTACACCTTC
J: TRBJ1-2
size: -
D: -
V: TRBV28

CDR3: CASSGYATGGYEQYF
DNA: TGTGCCAGCAGTGGCTACGCGACAGGGGGCTACGAGCAGTACTTC
J: TRBJ2-7
size: many
D: TRBD1
V: TRBV25-1

CDR3: CASSLAGPFAGEQYF
DNA: TGTGCCAGCAGCTTAGCAGGACCCTTCGCGGGAGAGCAGTACTTC
J: TRBJ2-7
size: many
D: -
V: TRBV7-2

CDR3: CSATTPGETQYF
DNA: TGCAGTGCTACCACCCCCGGAGAGACCCAGTACTTC
J: TRBJ2-5
size: -
D: -
V: TRBV20-1

CDR3: CASSRLQVGTEAFF
DNA: TGTGCCAGCAGCCGCCTACAGGTGGGCACTGAAGCTTTCTTT
J: TRBJ1-1
size: many
D: -
V: TRBV7-2

CDR3: CASSPTGTGFGEQYF
DNA: TGTGCCAGCAGCCCGACCGGGACAGGGTTCGGGGAGCAGTACTTC
J: TRBJ2-7
size: -
D: TRBD1
V: TRBV7-8

CDR3: CASSSRENGELFF
DNA: TGCGCCAGCAGCTCCAGGGAAAACGGGGAGCTGTTTTTT
J: TRBJ2-2
size: many
D: -
V: TRBV5-1

CDR3: CASSLAQALSGNTIYF
DNA: TGTGCCAGCAGCTTAGCCCAGGCCCTCTCTGGAAACACCATATATTTT
J: TRBJ1-3
size: few
D: -
V: TRBV7-6

CDR3: CASSLKQTRAGGDAQHF
DNA: TGCGCCAGCAGCTTGAAGCAGACGAGAGCGGGGGGAGATGCGCAGCATTTT
J: TRBJ1-5
size: -
D: -
V: TRBV5-1

CDR3: CASSFSSGSSYEQYF
DNA: TGTGCCAGCAGCTTTTCTAGCGGCAGCTCCTACGAGCAGTACTTC
J: TRBJ2-7
size: many
D: TRBD2
V: TRBV5-5

CDR3: CASRDGLAGPIQYF
DNA: TGTGCCAGCAGGGATGGACTAGCGGGTCCTATTCAGTACTTC
J: TRBJ2-4
size: many
D: TRBD2
V: TRBV6-1

CDR3: CASRHAESNSPLHF
DNA: TGTGCCAGCAGACACGCAGAGAGTAATTCACCCCTCCACTTT
J: TRBJ1-6
size: many
D: -
V: TRBV6-1

CDR3: CASSLGFDGAYEQYF
DNA: TGTGCCAGCAGCTTAGGGTTCGATGGGGCCTACGAGCAGTACTTC
J: TRBJ2-7
size: many
D: -
V: TRBV7-9

CDR3: CASSQDRIEAFF
DNA: TGTGCCAGCAGCCAAGACCGGATTGAAGCTTTCTTT
J: TRBJ1-1
size: -
D: -
V: TRBV14

CDR3: CASSFDRGLNEQFF
DNA: TGTGCCAGCAGTTTCGACAGGGGGCTCAATGAGCAGTTCTTC
J: TRBJ2-1
size: many
D: TRBD1
V: TRBV2

CDR3: CASSLTGASYNEQFF
DNA: TGTGCCAGCAGCTTGACAGGGGCGTCCTACAATGAGCAGTTCTTC
J: TRBJ2-1
size: many
D: TRBD1
V: TRBV27

CDR3: CASSSTGGYYGYTF
DNA: TGTGCCAGCAGCTCCACAGGGGGCTACTATGGCTACACCTTC
J: TRBJ1-2
size: many
D: TRBD1
V: TRBV11-2

CDR3: CASSIWGQAEAFF
DNA: TGTGCCAGTAGTATATGGGGGCAAGCTGAAGCTTTCTTT
J: TRBJ1-1
size: many
D: -
V: TRBV19

CDR3: CASRKGRDTEAFF
DNA: TGTGCCAGCAGGAAGGGCAGAGACACTGAAGCTTTCTTT
J: TRBJ1-1
size: many
D: -
V: TRBV7-9

CDR3: CASSIGTGDQETQYF
DNA: TGTGCCAGTAGTATAGGGACAGGGGACCAAGAGACCCAGTACTTC
J: TRBJ2-5
size: -
D: TRBD1
V: TRBV19

CDR3: CASSQTSGASYEQYF
DNA: TGTGCCAGCAGCCAGACTAGCGGGGCTTCCTACGAGCAGTACTTC
J: TRBJ2-7
size: many
D: TRBD2
V: TRBV6-2/TRBV6-3

CDR3: CASRTRSPANYGYTF
DNA: TGTGCCAGCAGAACAAGATCACCTGCTAACTATGGCTACACCTTC
J: TRBJ1-2
size: many
D: -
V: TRBV27

CDR3: CASSQDRGRTYPIYGYTF
DNA: TGCGCCAGCAGCCAAGATCGCGGCAGGACATACCCAATCTATGGCTACACCTTC
J: TRBJ1-2
size: few
D: -
V: TRBV4-3

CDR3: CASSSDTGVMGAKLFF
DNA: TGTGCCAGCAGCTCCGATACAGGGGTTATGGGGGCAAAACTGTTTTTT
J: TRBJ1-4
size: many
D: TRBD1
V: TRBV7-2